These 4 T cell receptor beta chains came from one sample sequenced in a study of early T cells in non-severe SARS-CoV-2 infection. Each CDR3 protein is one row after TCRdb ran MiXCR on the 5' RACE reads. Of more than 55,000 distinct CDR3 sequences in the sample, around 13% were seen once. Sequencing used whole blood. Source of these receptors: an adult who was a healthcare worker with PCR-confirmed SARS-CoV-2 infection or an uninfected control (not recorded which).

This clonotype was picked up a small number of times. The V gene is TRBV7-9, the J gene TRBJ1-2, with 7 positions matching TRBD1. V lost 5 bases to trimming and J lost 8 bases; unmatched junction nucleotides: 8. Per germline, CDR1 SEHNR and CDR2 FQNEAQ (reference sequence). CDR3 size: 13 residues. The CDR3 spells CASSLTDRAGYTF. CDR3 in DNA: TGTGCCAGCAGCCTTACCGACAGGGCGGGCTACACCTTC.

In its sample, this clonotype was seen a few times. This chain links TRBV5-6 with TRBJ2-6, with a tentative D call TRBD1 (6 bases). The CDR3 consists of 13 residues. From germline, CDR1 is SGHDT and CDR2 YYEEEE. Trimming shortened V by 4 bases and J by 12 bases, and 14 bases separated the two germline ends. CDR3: CASSLPDSVVLTF. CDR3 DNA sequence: TGTGCCAGCAGCCTTCCGGACAGTGTCGTCCTGACTTTC.

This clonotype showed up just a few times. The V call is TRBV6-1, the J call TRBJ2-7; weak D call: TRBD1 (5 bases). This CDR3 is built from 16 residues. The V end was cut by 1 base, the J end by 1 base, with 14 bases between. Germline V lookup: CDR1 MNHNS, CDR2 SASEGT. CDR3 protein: CASSEGGQGWSYEQYF. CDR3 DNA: TGTGCCAGCAGTGAAGGTGGGCAGGGTTGGTCCTACGAGCAGTACTTC.

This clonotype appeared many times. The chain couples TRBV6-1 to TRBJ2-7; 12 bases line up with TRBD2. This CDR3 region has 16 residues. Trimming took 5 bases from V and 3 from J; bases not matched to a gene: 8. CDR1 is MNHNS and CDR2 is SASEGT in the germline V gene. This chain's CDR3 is CASSSASGGEYYEQYF. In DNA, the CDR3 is TGTGCCAGCAGTTCTGCTAGCGGGGGGGAGTACTACGAGCAGTACTTC.